This is a list of T cell receptor beta chains from one sample in a study of cytotoxic CD8 clonotypes in ibrutinib-treated CLL. Profiling relied on immunoSEQ multiplex PCR, and the TCRdb table lists in-frame clones only, not all of them. The sample includes about 250,000 clones, 70% of them seen just once. The sample was PBMCs, taken after 24 months of ibrutinib treatment. The receptors were sampled from a human donor with chronic lymphocytic leukemia. Each CDR3 is given with its conserved first and last residue. The D gene is left open where the match is weak. The size field is filled for only some rows; it gives once, few, many or a size class.

TRBV18	-	-	TRBJ1-1	TGTGCCAGCTCACCAGGCTCAACCATGAACACTGAAGCTTTCTTT	CASSPGSTMNTEAFF
TRBV9	-	-	TRBJ1-1	TGTGCCAGCAGCCCCGGGATGAGCTACACTGAAGCTTTCTTT	CASSPGMSYTEAFF
TRBV29-1	-	TRBD1	TRBJ1-2	TGCAGCGTTGAAATGGACAGGGGCTATGGCTACACCTTC	CSVEMDRGYGYTF
TRBV4-3	-	TRBD2	TRBJ2-7	TGCGCCAGCAGCAACCACGGGACTAGCGGCTCCTACGAGCAGTACTTC	CASSNHGTSGSYEQYF
TRBV5-1	-	-	TRBJ2-7	TGCGCCAGCAGCTTGGAGTTCGGGTACGAGCAGTACTTC	CASSLEFGYEQYF
TRBV27	few	-	TRBJ1-1	TGTGCCAGCAGTTGGAGGACGGAAGACACTGAAGCTTTCTTT	CASSWRTEDTEAFF
TRBV6-6	-	-	TRBJ2-5	TGTGCCAGCAGTTACTTGGCCCCGGAGGTTGAGACCCAGTACTTC	CASSYLAPEVETQYF
TRBV5-1	-	-	TRBJ1-5	TGCGCCAGCAGCTTTACAGGGAAAGGGGAGCCCCAGCATTTT	CASSFTGKGEPQHF
TRBV18	-	-	TRBJ1-1	TGTGCCAGCTCCCCAATGGGGGGCGAAACTGAAGCTTTCTTT	CASSPMGGETEAFF
TRBV28	-	-	TRBJ2-1	TGTGCCAGCAGTAGGACCTTTTCCTACAATGAGCAGTTCTTC	CASSRTFSYNEQFF
TRBV13	-	-	TRBJ2-7	TGTGCCAGCAGCGTCCGCAGGACCTACGAGCAGTACTTC	CASSVRRTYEQYF
TRBV19	once	-	TRBJ1-1	TGTGCCAGTAGTCCCGCCCCGAACACTGAAGCTTTCTTT	CASSPAPNTEAFF
TRBV18	-	TRBD2	TRBJ2-1	TGTGCCAGCTCCCCACAGTTGGCGGGAGGAATACTAAATGAGCAGTTCTTC	CASSPQLAGGILNEQFF
TRBV28	few	TRBD2	TRBJ2-7	TGTGCCACCTCGAAAACGGGACTAGCGGGCGAGCAGTACTTC	CATSKTGLAGEQYF
TRBV28	-	TRBD1	TRBJ2-7	TGTGCCAGCAGTTTGGGAGGTGGGGGACAGGGTGGCTACGAGCAGTACTTC	CASSLGGGGQGGYEQYF
TRBV27	-	-	TRBJ2-5	TGTGCCAGCAGTTTCATGAGAGAGACCCAGTACTTC	CASSFMRETQYF
TRBV7-9	-	-	TRBJ2-3	TGTGCCAGCAGCTTAGCGGTAGGCTATCGTAGCACAGATACGCAGTATTTT	CASSLAVGYRSTDTQYF
TRBV6-6	-	-	TRBJ1-5	TGTGCCAGCAGTCCCCTTGGGACTACGAGCAATCAGCCCCAGCATTTT	CASSPLGTTSNQPQHF
TRBV4-1	once	-	TRBJ2-2	TGCGCCAGCGGGACACCGAACACCGGGGAGCTGTTTTTT	CASGTPNTGELFF
TRBV11-3	-	TRBD1	TRBJ2-3	TGTGCCAGCAGCTTAGCCCCGGAGTGGGGCGGGACAGGGCGGACAGATACGCAGTATTTT	CASSLAPEWGGTGRTDTQYF
TRBV21-1	-	-	TRBJ2-2	TGTGCCAGTCAGGGGCCACGCACCGGGGAGCTGTTTTTT	CASQGPRTGELFF
TRBV5-3	-	-	TRBJ2-1	TGTGCCAGAAGCTTCCGAGCGGTGGGGCTGAATGAGCAGTTCTTC	CARSFRAVGLNEQFF
TRBV2	-	-	TRBJ2-2	TGTGCCAGCAGTGGGGCAACAGCAAACACCGGGGAGCTGTTTTTT	CASSGATANTGELFF
TRBV4-2	few	-	TRBJ2-3	TGTGCCAGCAGCCAAGCCAGGGGATCGGTGGATACGCAGTATTTT	CASSQARGSVDTQYF
TRBV6-1	-	-	TRBJ2-7	TGTGCCAGCATTCCACAGGGAAGCTCCTACGAGCAGTACTTC	CASIPQGSSYEQYF
TRBV2	-	TRBD1	TRBJ1-2	TGTGCCAGCAGCGAGGACAGGATGACAGTACGTTATGGCTACACCTTC	CASSEDRMTVRYGYTF